These 30 T cell receptor beta chains share one sample of origin, sequenced in a study of Graves' ophthalmopathy and Graves' hyperthyroidism. Amplification from RNA transcripts yielded the TCR beta CDR3 regions. HTBI primers were used in a first-round RT-PCR, which preceded a second-round multiplex PCR. From the multiplex PCR reads, TCRdb called clonotypes with MiXCR, one entry per CDR3 protein. Found here are fewer than 350,000 distinct CDR3 sequences, 17% of them singletons; the top ten hold roughly an eighth. What was sequenced was peripheral blood. All receptors come from an adult man with Graves' ophthalmopathy.

This clonotype has a count of ten or more. The chain carries TRBV5-1 and TRBJ1-1, with D unresolved. This CDR3 region has 14 residues. V was pared by 3 bases and J by 1 base, with 10 bases between. Germline assignment: CDR1 SGHRS and CDR2 YFSETQ. The CDR3 loop reads CASSWNDGNTEAFF. The CDR3 DNA follows: TGCGCCAGCAGCTGGAACGACGGGAACACTGAAGCTTTCTTT. The complete variable domain, with remaining parts taken from reference TRBV5-1 and TRBJ1-1, reads KAGVTQTPRYLIKTRGQQVTLSCSPISGHRSVSWYQQTPGQGLQFLFEYFSETQRNKGNFPGRFSGRQFSNSRSEMNVSTLELGDSALYLCASSWNDGNTEAFFGQGTRLTVV.

This clonotype was observed many times. This sequence joins TRBV2 and TRBJ1-5; 8 bases fit TRBD1. The length of the CDR3 is 14 residues. V trimming: 7 bases; J trimming: 7 bases; junction bases outside the gene matches: 9. Germline CDR1 is SNHLY and CDR2 is FYNNEI. CDR3 DNA: TGTGCCAGCACGCTGGGGGGGACAGGACAGCCCCAGCATTTT. Translation: CASTLGGTGQPQHF.

This clonotype was seen at least ten times. The chain is built from TRBV15 and TRBJ2-7; D is undetermined. Germline V lookup: CDR1 LNHNV, CDR2 YYDKDF (reference sequence). CDR3 length equals 14 residues. V lost 0 bases, J lost 2 bases, and 8 bases lay in between. CDR3 sequence: CATSREDLTYEQYF. The CDR3 DNA reads TGTGCCACCAGCAGAGAAGACCTCACCTACGAGCAGTACTTC. Supplemented by reference TRBV15 and TRBJ2-7, the full variable domain reads DAMVIQNPRYQVTQFGKPVTLSCSQTLNHNVMYWYQQKSSQAPKLLFHYYDKDFNNEADTPDNFQSRRPNTSFCFLDIRSPGLGDTAMYLCATSREDLTYEQYFGPGTRLTVT.

This clonotype was counted at least ten times. The chain employs TRBV20-1 and TRBJ1-5; 8 bases line up with TRBD1. The germline gives CDR1 DFQATT, CDR2 SNEGSKA (reference sequence). There are 13 residues in the CDR3. Losses at the gene ends were 5 bases for V and 6 bases for J; bases not matched to a gene: 6. CDR3 DNA: TGCAGTGCTCTATTACAGGGGGGTCAGCCCCAGCATTTT. Its translation is CSALLQGGQPQHF.

Ten or more counts support this clonotype. The junction departs from the called germline gene at one end, perhaps through a read error. The J gene is TRBJ2-7, the V gene TRBV5-1; no firm D call. The CDR3 consists of 13 residues. CDR1 and CDR2 from the germline V gene are SGHRS and YFSETQ. CDR3 in DNA: TGTGCCAGCAGCTTAGCTCCTAGCTACGAGCAGTACTTC. Amino acid sequence: CASSLAPSYEQYF.

This clonotype occurred many times. The gene calls are TRBV7-9 and TRBJ2-5; tentative D call: TRBD1 (6 bases). CDR3 size: 13 residues. CDR1 is SEHNR, CDR2 FQNEAQ, per germline (reference sequence). V was clipped by 8 bases and J by 0 bases, with 10 bases between them. The CDR3 loop reads CASRGQYQETQYF. The CDR3 DNA follows: TGTGCCAGCCGCGGACAGTACCAAGAGACCCAGTACTTC. The entire variable domain, with the rest obtained from reference TRBV7-9 and TRBJ2-5, is as follows: DTGVSQNPRHKITKRGQNVTFRCDPISEHNRLYWYRQTLGQGPEFLTYFQNEAQLEKSRLLSDRFSAERPKGSFSTLEIQRTEQGDSAMYLCASRGQYQETQYFGPGTRLLVL.

This clonotype has a count of ten or more. This chain connects TRBV5-1 to TRBJ2-5; 7 bases fit TRBD2. Germline lookup yields CDR1 SGHRS and CDR2 YFSETQ. V lost 4 bases and J lost 2; bases outside the gene matches: 8. The CDR3 spans 15 residues. The CDR3: CASSPTGTTQETQYF. The CDR3 coding sequence is TGCGCCAGCAGCCCCACCGGGACTACACAAGAGACCCAGTACTTC.

This clonotype occurred many times. The V call is TRBV20-1, the J call TRBJ2-7; D assignment may be TRBD1 or TRBD2 (5 bases each). This CDR3 region has 18 residues. Germline values: CDR1 DFQATT, CDR2 SNEGSKA (reference sequence). V shed 0 bases and J shed 0 bases, with 21 bases lying between them. In DNA form, the CDR3 reads TGCAGTGCTAGAGATCGGTACAGTGGGACGGGGCTCTCCTACGAGCAGTACTTC. It yields the protein CSARDRYSGTGLSYEQYF.

This clonotype has at least ten counts. This chain uses TRBV6-1 with TRBJ2-7; the D gene is possibly TRBD2 (5 bases). Trimming cost V 6 bases and J 3 bases, with 12 bases left between them. Germline V gene sequence: CDR1 MNHNS, CDR2 SASEGT. The CDR3 covers 13 residues. CDR3 bases: TGTGCCAGCAGGGTCCACGGGAACTACGAGCAGTACTTC. Encoded protein: CASRVHGNYEQYF.

This clonotype was seen many times. This chain joins TRBV20-1 and TRBJ1-5; 8 positions match TRBD1. Trimming at V came to 5 bases and at J to 7 bases, leaving 7 bases not matched to a gene. The germline CDR1 and CDR2 sequences are DFQATT and SNEGSKA (reference sequence). The CDR3 is made up of 13 amino acids. The CDR3 DNA follows: TGCAGTGCTTCAGGGGGCAGCGGACAGCCCCAGCATTTT. It encodes CSASGGSGQPQHF.

In its sample, this clonotype was seen many times. The J gene is TRBJ1-1, the V gene TRBV6-1; possibly TRBD1 for D (5 bases). The length of the CDR3 is 14 residues. Germline V gene data show CDR1 as MNHNS and CDR2 as SASEGT. V gave up 8 bases and J gave up 0 bases, with 13 bases separating them. This CDR3 reads CASRRKGLNTEAFF. Written as DNA, the CDR3 is TGTGCCAGCCGCCGCAAGGGGCTGAACACTGAAGCTTTCTTT.

In its sample, this clonotype was seen many times. The chain combines TRBV25-1 with TRBJ1-1; tentatively, D is TRBD1 (5 bases). In germline, CDR1 is MGHDK, CDR2 SYGVNS. The CDR3 loop spans 14 amino acids. V shed 0 bases and J shed 8 bases, with 13 bases lying between them. The CDR3 here is CASSEYGANIEAFF. The CDR3 bases are TGTGCCAGCAGTGAATATGGGGCGAACATAGAAGCTTTCTTT.

In its sample, this clonotype was seen many times. This sequence joins TRBV6-2 or TRBV6-3 and TRBJ1-2; D is unresolved. Germline CDR1 MNHEY, CDR2 SVGEGT. V lost 2 bases and J lost 6, with 19 bases in between. This CDR3 is 16 amino acids long. CDR3 DNA: TGTGCCAGCAGTTACCGGACCGGGCCTGGGAGTGATGGCTACACCTTC. It codes for CASSYRTGPGSDGYTF.

This clonotype was observed at least ten times. V and J are TRBV30 and TRBJ2-5; 10 nucleotides match TRBD1. The V and J ends lost 5 bases and 1 base, in that order; junction bases with no gene match: 10. The CDR3 consists of 16 residues. Germline CDR1 GTSNPN, CDR2 SVGIG (reference sequence). For the CDR3, the DNA is TGTGCCTGGGCTCGAGGGACAGGGGTCCTCCAAGAGACCCAGTACTTC. This encodes CAWARGTGVLQETQYF.

This clonotype was counted at least ten times. V and J are TRBV7-2 and TRBJ2-5; TRBD1 is a possible D gene (5 bases). V dropped 2 bases and J dropped 7 bases, with 26 bases sitting between them. The CDR3 runs to 18 residues. Germline CDR1 is SGHTA and CDR2 is FQGNSA. The CDR3 loop reads CASSLNSPDTTSQGTQYF. CDR3 coding DNA: TGTGCCAGCAGCTTAAACAGCCCCGACACAACAAGCCAGGGGACCCAGTACTTC.

This clonotype was detected many times. J is TRBJ1-1 and V is TRBV4-1; unclear D gene. Per the germline V gene, CDR1 is MGHRA and CDR2 is YSYEKL. The CDR3 length is 14 residues. V shed 3 bases and J shed 4 bases, with 12 bases lying between them. The CDR3 reads CASSQKNTGTEAFF. The CDR3 bases are TGCGCCAGCAGCCAGAAAAACACCGGCACTGAAGCTTTCTTT.

The chain employs TRBV11-1 and TRBJ2-2, with TRBD2 matching over 10 bases. The CDR3 has 16 amino acids. V lost 4 bases to trimming and J lost 4 bases; unmatched junction nucleotides: 6. Looked up from germline, CDR1 is SGHAT and CDR2 is FQDESV (reference sequence). CDR3 sequence: CASSSILAGITGELFF. Here the CDR3 DNA reads TGTGCCAGCAGCTCGATACTAGCGGGAATCACCGGGGAGCTGTTTTTT.

This clonotype has at least ten counts. The germline gene is not matched at one end of the junction; a read error may be the cause. The rearrangement uses TRBV27 and TRBJ2-7, with D possibly matching TRBD2 (6 bases). The CDR3 spans 15 residues. Germline CDR1 MNHEY, CDR2 SMNVEV (reference sequence). The CDR3 reads CASSLLGGYSCEQYF. The CDR3 bases are TGTGCCAGCAGTTTATTGGGGGGTTACTCCTGCGAGCAGTACTTC.

In its sample, this clonotype was seen many times. The chain is built from TRBV27 and TRBJ2-7, with TRBD1 matching 7 bases. The V gene end was trimmed by 2 bases and the J gene end by 4 bases; junction bases not matched to a gene: 5. CDR1 is MNHEY, CDR2 SMNVEV, per germline (reference sequence). There are 14 residues in the CDR3. The CDR3 sequence: CASSLTRQGYEQYF. In DNA form, the CDR3 reads TGTGCCAGCAGTTTAACCCGACAGGGATACGAGCAGTACTTC.

This clonotype was counted ten times or more. V usage is TRBV12-3 or TRBV12-4 and J usage is TRBJ1-2, with D tentatively TRBD1 (6 bases). This CDR3 has 14 amino acids. The ends were cut back, 7 bases at V and 7 bases at J, with 19 bases in the middle. The CDR3 bases are TGTGCCAGCAACCCTTCTCAGGGGTTTGGTGGCTACACCTTC. It yields the protein CASNPSQGFGGYTF.

This clonotype was counted ten times or more. The rearrangement links TRBV18 to TRBJ1-1; TRBD1 aligns across 9 bases. J lost 8 bases, V lost 4 bases, and 5 bases had no gene match. This CDR3 has 13 amino acids. Germline-derived CDR1 and CDR2 are KGHSH and LQKENI. The CDR3 region is CASSRPGTGEAFF. CDR3 bases: TGTGCCAGCTCACGACCCGGGACAGGGGAAGCTTTCTTT.

The table lists this clonotype with many counts. The rearrangement uses TRBV7-9 and TRBJ2-7; TRBD2 matches 7 bases. V dropped 2 bases and J dropped 7; count of bases not matched to a gene: 8. The V gene's germline CDR1 is SEHNR and CDR2 FQNEAQ (reference sequence). The CDR3 extends over 14 amino acids. CDR3 in DNA: TGTGCCAGCAGCTTAACGGGAGGTCATGATGAGCAGTACTTC. Amino acids: CASSLTGGHDEQYF.

This clonotype occurred many times. The V and J genes are TRBV11-2 and TRBJ2-2, with 7 bases aligning to TRBD2. From germline, CDR1 is SGHAT and CDR2 FQNNGV. V gave up 2 bases and J gave up 0 bases; unmatched junction bases: 6. This CDR3 is 17 amino acids long. DNA of the CDR3: TGTGCCAGCAGCTTAAGGCATAGCGGGCCGAACACCGGGGAGCTGTTTTTT. Translated, it gives CASSLRHSGPNTGELFF.

This clonotype has at least ten counts. The V and J genes are TRBV20-1 and TRBJ2-5; D remains unclear. Trimming cost V 8 bases and J 1 base, with 8 bases left between them. Germline V CDR1 and CDR2: DFQATT, SNEGSKA (reference sequence). The CDR3 spans 11 residues. CDR3 in amino acids: CSQITQETQYF. DNA of the CDR3: TGCAGTCAGATTACCCAAGAGACCCAGTACTTC.

This clonotype appeared a few times. The V call is TRBV19, the J call TRBJ1-1; D remains ambiguous. Looked up from germline, CDR1 is LNHDA and CDR2 is SQIVND (reference sequence). The germline V and J ends were trimmed by 5 bases and 4 bases, with 11 bases remaining between them. This CDR3 has 13 residues. The CDR3 is CASSLRVGTEAFF. The CDR3 DNA reads as TGTGCCAGTAGTTTAAGGGTTGGCACTGAAGCTTTCTTT. Drawing the rest from reference TRBV19 and TRBJ1-1, the complete variable domain is DGGITQSPKYLFRKEGQNVTLSCEQNLNHDAMYWYRQDPGQGLRLIYYSQIVNDFQKGDIAEGYSVSREKKESFPLTVTSAQKNPTAFYLCASSLRVGTEAFFGQGTRLTVV.

This clonotype was picked up many times. The chain links TRBV6-2 or TRBV6-3 to TRBJ1-1; D remains ambiguous. The V gene lost 8 bases and the J gene lost 1 base, with 14 bases spanning the gap. The CDR3 consists of 14 residues. Germline CDR1 MNHEY, CDR2 SVGEGT. This chain's CDR3 is CASSRTEENTEAFF. In DNA, the CDR3 is TGTGCCAGCTCCAGGACTGAGGAGAACACTGAAGCTTTCTTT.

This clonotype has a count of ten or more. This chain uses TRBV7-8 with TRBJ2-5; no firm D call. This CDR3 has 13 amino acids. V was clipped by 1 base and J by 5 bases, with 8 bases between them. Germline V gene lookup returns CDR1 SGHVS and CDR2 FQNEAQ. CDR3 in DNA: TGTGCCAGCAGCTTAGAGTCATTGGAGACCCAGTACTTC. As protein: CASSLESLETQYF.

This clonotype was counted many times. The rearrangement uses TRBV12-3 or TRBV12-4 and TRBJ1-1, with no clear D. V was pared by 4 bases and J by 6 bases, with 15 bases between. The CDR3 extends over 14 amino acids. The CDR3 is CASSSGPPTSEAFF. CDR3 coding DNA: TGTGCCAGCAGTTCCGGACCGCCAACCTCTGAAGCTTTCTTT.

This clonotype was counted at least ten times. This chain uses TRBV7-2 with TRBJ1-4; D perhaps matches TRBD1 (6 bases). In germline, CDR1 is SGHTA, CDR2 FQGNSA. The CDR3 spans 15 residues. Trimming removed 2 bases at V and 4 bases at J, with 11 bases between. The CDR3 region is CASSLTGGNNEKLFF. The CDR3 region has the DNA TGTGCCAGCAGCTTAACGGGGGGCAATAATGAAAAACTGTTTTTT.

Ten or more counts support this clonotype. This rearrangement joins TRBV20-1 to TRBJ1-6, with 8 bases that match TRBD1. The trim removed 5 bases at V and 0 bases at J, leaving 6 bases unmatched. CDR3 length: 16 amino acids. CDR1 is DFQATT, CDR2 SNEGSKA, per germline (reference sequence). CDR3 sequence: CSAVGTGSSYNSPLHF. CDR3 sequence (DNA): TGCAGTGCTGTCGGGACAGGCAGCTCCTATAATTCACCCCTCCACTTT.